This T cell receptor beta chain was retrieved from a study of cytomegalovirus exposure and HLA in healthy donors. For the study at large: A later analysis reported the same platform for the roughly 120 validation repertoires and the approximately 720 first-cohort repertoires.

With respect to this clone: No antigen is known for it.

After removal of 2 bases from V and 2 bases from J, the junction contained 3 bases not matched to a gene. Germline CDR1 MNHEY, CDR2 SVGAGI. The CDR3 extends over 16 amino acids. Sequenced by immunoSEQ multiplex PCR; TCRdb stores in-frame clones only, minus some. The sample shows about 140,000 clones, 84% of them seen only once. Notes on the study in general: Reported results showed that the classifier diagnosed cytomegalovirus status with high specificity and sensitivity. Investigators reported 150 to 200 TCR beta chains as tied to cytomegalovirus.

The receptor comes from a woman in her twenties or thirties in good health and CMV-seronegative. The genes are TRBV6-5 and TRBJ2-6; 7 nucleotides match TRBD1. The sequenced sample was PBMCs. In DNA, the CDR3 is TGTGCCAGCAGTTACGGGCAGGGGGCTGGGGCCAACGTCCTGACTTTC. This gives the protein CASSYGQGAGANVLTF.